The present T cell receptor (beta chain) was sequenced within a study of T cells expressing NK-cell markers. Study context: It was sorted CD3+CD56+NKG2C+, CD3+CD56+NKG2C- and CD3+CD56-NKG2C+ T cells that supplied the TCR beta repertoires.

This CDR3 is 15 amino acids long. In germline, CDR1 is MGHRA, CDR2 YSYEKL. TCRdb re-called the 5' RACE reads and shows each CDR3 protein once, DNA omitted. This sample's clone table lists some 300,000 distinct CDR3 sequences. Concerning this clonotype: The antigen remains unidentified.

Study-wide findings and caveats: Leadership of the CD3+CD56-NKG2C+ fraction also belonged to these clonotypes in a few donors.

The V call is TRBV4-1, the J call TRBJ1-1. The sequencing input was blood T cells: a sorted CD56 or NKG2C T cell subset, CD4+ or CD8+ T cells, or bulk PBMC T cells (not recorded which). This receptor was obtained from a young man in good health. Here the CDR3 reads CASSQPWRENTEAFF.